A single sample gave rise to the 6 T cell receptor beta chains below, sequenced in a study of blood T cell repertoires in COVID-19. TCRdb's copy holds only in-frame clones and misses some; the assay was immunoSEQ multiplex PCR. Found here are 200,000 to 250,000 clones, 84% of them singletons; the top ten hold approximately 1.8%. The material sequenced was PBMCs or T cells enriched from blood (not recorded which). The receptors stem from a man in his sixties who had recovered from COVID-19.

Here the CDR3 reads CASSLGGAGTGGYGYTF. The CDR3 nucleotides are TGTGCCAGCAGTCTTGGGGGAGCCGGGACAGGGGGTTATGGCTACACCTTC. The chain employs TRBV6-6 and TRBJ1-2; 11 bases are a match to TRBD1. The CDR3 sequence is 17 residues long. Unmatched junction bases numbered 13, after V lost 5 bases and J lost 5 bases. Germline V gene data show CDR1 as MNHNY and CDR2 as SVGAGI (reference sequence).

The chain is built from TRBV5-6 and TRBJ2-7; TRBD2 is a possible D gene (5 bases). V lost 6 bases to trimming and J lost 11 bases, with 18 bases between them. The CDR3 sequence is 12 residues long. CDR1 SGHDT and CDR2 YYEEEE come from the germline V gene. The CDR3: CASTLGSKGEYF. The CDR3 nucleotides are TGTGCCAGCACCCTGGGGTCGAAGGGAGAGTACTTC.

V usage is TRBV20-1 and J usage is TRBJ2-7; 8 bases align to TRBD1. The CDR3 extends over 14 amino acids. Germline trimming cut 3 bases from V and 3 bases from J; bases unmatched to any gene: 7. CDR1 and CDR2 from the germline V gene are DFQATT and SNEGSKA (reference sequence). The CDR3 is CSASPGTGGYEQYF. The CDR3 region has the DNA TGCAGTGCTAGTCCAGGGACAGGAGGCTACGAGCAGTACTTC.

The chain employs TRBV7-8 and TRBJ2-5; the D gene is possibly TRBD1 (6 bases). Trimming took off 1 base at V and 6 bases at J, with 15 bases between the two ends. The CDR3 runs 15 residues. Germline values: CDR1 SGHVS, CDR2 FQNEAQ. CDR3 sequence: CASSLGAGEGKTQYF. The CDR3 DNA reads as TGTGCCAGCAGCTTAGGGGCAGGGGAAGGGAAGACCCAGTACTTC.

V is TRBV29-1 and J is TRBJ2-2; 8 positions agree with TRBD2. After removal of 6 bases from V and 7 bases from J, the junction contained 10 bases not matched to a gene. Germline V gene sequence: CDR1 SQVTM, CDR2 ANQGSEA. CDR3 size: 14 residues. CDR3 bases: TGCAGCGTCAGCACGGGAGGGTTTAACGGGGAGCTGTTTTTT. Encoded protein: CSVSTGGFNGELFF.

The J gene is TRBJ2-7, the V gene TRBV14; D is ambiguous. Germline V gene data show CDR1 as SGHDN and CDR2 as FVKESK. The CDR3 covers 13 residues. Between the trimmed V and J ends, which lost 1 base and 7 bases, there was a span of 11 bases. This chain's CDR3 is CASSQGAFREQYF. The CDR3 bases are TGTGCCAGCAGCCAAGGTGCCTTTCGGGAGCAGTACTTC.